This T cell receptor (beta chain) was sequenced in a study of lymphopenia after photon versus proton radiotherapy. Study results and limitations: Under photons, naive T cells and diversity fell while effector/memory populations rose. After the lymphocyte nadir, photon-treated repertoires showed oligoclonal expansion, especially of CD8+ Temra cells. A bigger post-nadir fall in TCR diversity correlated inversely with survival time in deceased patients.

Measured with immunoSEQ multiplex PCR; TCRdb has only the in-frame clones, and not every one. The sample includes some 64,000 clones, 87% seen only once; the top ten take about 13%. In the case of this clone: What it binds is not known.

This receptor was taken from an elderly man with esophageal cancer. The sample consisted of peripheral blood, taken from a patient treated with proton-based radiotherapy.

CDR3 sequence reads: CSHRDERGINEQFF. CDR3 nucleotide sequence: TGCAGTCACCGGGACGAACGAGGTATCAATGAGCAGTTCTTC. This chain joins TRBV29-1 and TRBJ2-1; D is possibly TRBD1 or TRBD2 (5 bases each). The CDR3 has 14 residues. Germline V lookup: CDR1 SQVTM, CDR2 ANQGSEA.